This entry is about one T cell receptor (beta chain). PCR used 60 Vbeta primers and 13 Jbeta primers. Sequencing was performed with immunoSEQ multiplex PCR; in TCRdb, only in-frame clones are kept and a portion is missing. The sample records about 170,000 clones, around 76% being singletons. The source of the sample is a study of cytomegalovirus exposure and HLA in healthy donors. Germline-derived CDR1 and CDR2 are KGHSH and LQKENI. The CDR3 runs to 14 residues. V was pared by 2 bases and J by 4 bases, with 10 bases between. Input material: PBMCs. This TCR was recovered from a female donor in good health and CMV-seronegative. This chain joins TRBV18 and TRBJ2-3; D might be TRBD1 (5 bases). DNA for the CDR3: TGTGCCAGCTCACCAAATATAGGGGCAGATACGCAGTATTTT. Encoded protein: CASSPNIGADTQYF.